The 20 T cell receptor beta chains in this list originate from one sample, sequenced in a study of PD-L1 blockade in urothelial cancer (dated by TCRdb to the late 2010s). The sample's time point label, decoded: pretreatment peripheral blood. The library relied on the immunoSEQ multiplex PCR assay. The clones in this table, taken by TCRdb from immuneACCESS, are in-frame only. Not every clone is retained; where verified, under half of the shortfall comes from an unresolved V gene, and the cause of the rest is unknown. The sample records nearly 45,000 clones, about 88% of which are singletons. 25% of the sample goes to the ten largest clones. The source material was PBMCs, sampled around atezolizumab (anti-PD-L1) treatment. The source is a donor aged 40 or over with urothelial cancer.

V usage is TRBV19 and J usage is TRBJ2-1; 15 bases are a match to TRBD2. From germline, CDR1 is LNHDA and CDR2 SQIVND (reference sequence). V dropped 6 bases and J dropped 2; count of bases not matched to a gene: 2. CDR3 length equals 16 residues. The CDR3 sequence is CASRGTSGRPYNEQFF. Written as DNA, the CDR3 is TGTGCCAGTAGGGGGACTAGCGGGAGGCCCTACAATGAGCAGTTCTTC.

V is TRBV7-3 and J is TRBJ1-1; D gene unclear. The germline V gene has CDR1 SGHTA and CDR2 FQGTGA. V lost 4 bases and J lost 0, with 6 bases in between. This CDR3 has 13 amino acids. CDR3 sequence: CASSSHMNTEAFF. As DNA, the CDR3 is TGTGCCAGCAGCTCCCACATGAACACTGAAGCTTTCTTT.

The chain uses TRBV6-5 and TRBJ2-7, with 7 bases lining up with TRBD2. The ends lost 0 bases at V and 4 bases at J; junction bases unmatched: 6. The CDR3 spans 15 residues. Per germline, CDR1 MNHEY and CDR2 SVGAGI. CDR3 amino acids: CASSYSGGSMYEQYF. The CDR3 DNA follows: TGTGCCAGCAGTTACTCCGGGGGGAGCATGTACGAGCAGTACTTC.

V and J are TRBV7-2 and TRBJ2-3; D perhaps matches TRBD1 (6 bases). Germline V gene sequence: CDR1 SGHTA, CDR2 FQGNSA. Deletions cut 5 bases from V and 1 base from J, with 16 bases between. The CDR3 spans 16 residues. CDR3 sequence: CASSEQGQSRTDTQYF. CDR3 DNA: TGTGCCAGCAGCGAACAGGGTCAATCTCGCACAGATACGCAGTATTTT.

The chain recombines TRBV7-2 with TRBJ2-1, with 7 bases aligning to TRBD2. The CDR3 length is 11 residues. Germline CDR1 and CDR2: SGHTA and FQGNSA. The junction had 6 bases not matched to a gene; V was cut back by 5 bases and J by 14 bases. This chain's CDR3 is CASSPGLGEFF. The CDR3 nucleotides read TGTGCCAGCAGCCCAGGACTAGGGGAGTTCTTC.

This sequence joins TRBV4-3 and TRBJ1-4; 9 nucleotides agree with TRBD1. V shed 1 base, J shed 10 bases, and the junction held 10 bases outside the gene matches. Germline CDR1 and CDR2: LGHNA and YSLEER. The CDR3 sequence is 16 residues long. CDR3 loop: CASSQGAGQGRVKLFF. CDR3 nucleotides: TGCGCCAGCAGCCAAGGGGCGGGACAGGGTCGTGTAAAACTGTTTTTT.

J is TRBJ2-3 and V is TRBV5-4, with 7 bases aligning to TRBD2. CDR1 is SGHNT and CDR2 is YYREEE in the germline V gene (reference sequence). V lost 6 bases and J lost 4; bases outside the gene matches: 20. There are 18 residues in the CDR3. The CDR3 spells CASTAGGASGIGADTQYF. CDR3 nucleotide sequence: TGTGCCAGCACCGCGGGTGGGGCTAGCGGCATTGGGGCAGATACGCAGTATTTT.

V and J are TRBV28 and TRBJ1-2; 11 bases line up with TRBD1. Per the germline V gene, CDR1 is MDHEN and CDR2 is SYDVKM. With 7 bases clipped from V and 4 bases from J, the junction kept 14 bases outside the gene matches. The CDR3 extends over 17 amino acids. The CDR3 loop is CASTSPGQGESGYGYTF. The CDR3 DNA is TGTGCCAGCACCTCCCCGGGACAGGGGGAATCGGGCTATGGCTACACCTTC.

The count of this clone is one. The chain employs TRBV7-3 and TRBJ1-1; possibly TRBD1 for D (5 bases). Deletions cut 6 bases from V and 1 base from J, with 9 bases between. This CDR3 has 13 amino acids. Looked up from germline, CDR1 is SGHTA and CDR2 is FQGTGA. CDR3 amino acids: CASRQQANTEAFF. CDR3 DNA: TGTGCCAGCAGACAACAGGCGAACACTGAAGCTTTCTTT. The full variable domain, rest sourced from reference TRBV7-3 and TRBJ1-1, is GAGVSQTPSNKVTEKGKYVELRCDPISGHTALYWYRQSLGQGPEFLIYFQGTGAADDSGLPNDRFFAVRPEGSVSTLKIQRTERGDSAVYLCASRQQANTEAFFGQGTRLTVV.

The V and J genes are TRBV19 and TRBJ1-4, with TRBD1 matching 7 bases. This CDR3 is built from 17 residues. Germline loops: CDR1 LNHDA, CDR2 SQIVND (reference sequence). J lost 5 bases, V lost 3 bases, and 12 bases had no gene match. Here the CDR3 DNA reads TGTGCCAGTAGTATTGGGGGACAGCCAGGCGGAAATGAAAAACTGTTTTTT. This translates into CASSIGGQPGGNEKLFF.

V gene TRBV5-1 combines with J gene TRBJ2-1; 9 bases are shared with TRBD2. V shed 4 bases, J shed 5 bases, and the junction held 10 bases outside the gene matches. CDR1 is SGHRS and CDR2 is YFSETQ in the germline V gene. The CDR3 is made up of 16 amino acids. The CDR3 DNA sequence: TGCGCCAGCAGCCCGCCCGGGCGGGAGGGCCACAATGAGCAGTTCTTC. Its protein product is CASSPPGREGHNEQFF.

The chain couples TRBV10-3 to TRBJ2-1; TRBD2 matches at 11 bases. The CDR3 runs 15 residues. Germline CDR1 and CDR2: ENHRY and SYGVKD. The V and J ends lost 7 bases and 9 bases, in that order; junction bases with no gene match: 11. The CDR3 coding sequence is TGTGCCATCAAGGACGGTAGCGGGAGGGTGGGTGAGCAGTTCTTC. This codes for CAIKDGSGRVGEQFF.

V gene TRBV5-1 combines with J gene TRBJ2-2, with TRBD2 identical over 10 bases. From germline, CDR1 is SGHRS and CDR2 YFSETQ. The CDR3 runs 15 residues. J gave up 3 bases and V 6 bases, and 5 bases lay outside the gene matches. Here the CDR3 DNA reads TGCGCCAGCATGGTAGCGGGAGGTCACACCGGGGAGCTGTTTTTT. Protein product: CASMVAGGHTGELFF.

The V gene is TRBV7-6, the J gene TRBJ2-7; 9 bases align to TRBD2. This CDR3 contains 14 residues. Germline loops: CDR1 SGHVS, CDR2 FNYEAQ. The V gene end was trimmed by 5 bases and the J gene end by 6 bases; junction bases not matched to a gene: 8. The CDR3 spells CASSHLAGAVEQYF. The CDR3 DNA sequence: TGTGCCAGCAGCCACTTAGCGGGAGCTGTCGAGCAGTACTTC. The variable domain in full, with the rest retrieved from reference TRBV7-6 and TRBJ2-7, is GAGVSQSPRYKVTKRGQDVALRCDPISGHVSLYWYRQALGQGPEFLTYFNYEAQQDKSGLPNDRFSAERPEGSISTLTIQRTEQRDSAMYRCASSHLAGAVEQYFGPGTRLTVT.

V is TRBV28 and J is TRBJ2-5, with D unclear. The V gene lost 0 bases and the J gene lost 2 bases, with 10 bases spanning the gap. This CDR3 has 15 residues. CDR1 is MDHEN and CDR2 is SYDVKM in the germline V gene. The CDR3 DNA sequence: TGTGCCAGCAGTTTATGGTCGGCCGGGCAAGAGACCCAGTACTTC. Translated, it gives CASSLWSAGQETQYF.

V is TRBV10-3 and J is TRBJ1-1; a weak D match, TRBD1 (5 bases). CDR3 length equals 14 residues. V was cut by 6 bases and J by 7 bases, with 18 bases left in between. The germline gives CDR1 ENHRY, CDR2 SYGVKD. CDR3 in amino acids: CAISTTWGGVEAFF. In DNA, the CDR3 is TGTGCCATCAGCACGACCTGGGGGGGGGTTGAAGCTTTCTTT.

The V call is TRBV9, the J call TRBJ2-5; 8 bases align to TRBD2. Germline V CDR1 and CDR2: SGDLS, YYNGEE. This CDR3 region has 15 residues. The junction had 9 bases not matched to a gene; V was cut back by 3 bases and J by 5 bases. The CDR3: CASSGGNGGGETQYF. The CDR3 region has the DNA TGTGCCAGCAGCGGGGGTAATGGCGGGGGGGAGACCCAGTACTTC.

The V call is TRBV18, the J call TRBJ2-1; 14 bases fit TRBD2. This CDR3 has 17 residues. Looked up from germline, CDR1 is KGHSH and CDR2 is LQKENI. The ends lost 5 bases at V and 1 base at J; junction bases unmatched: 4. The CDR3 loop is CASSGLAGGSSYNEQFF. In nucleotides, the CDR3 is TGTGCCAGCTCAGGACTAGCGGGAGGCTCTTCCTACAATGAGCAGTTCTTC.

This clone came up once. The chain uses TRBV18 and TRBJ2-2; 7 positions agree with TRBD2. The CDR3 runs to 14 residues. CDR1 is KGHSH and CDR2 is LQKENI in the germline V gene. V trimming: 1 base; J trimming: 6 bases; junction bases outside the gene matches: 2. CDR3 coding DNA: TGTGCCAGCTCACCACGGACTAGTCCCGGGGAGCTGTTTTTT. Translation gives CASSPRTSPGELFF.

This clone was counted once. The rearrangement links TRBV2 to TRBJ2-2; TRBD1 or TRBD2 may be the D gene (5 bases each). Germline CDR1 and CDR2: SNHLY and FYNNEI. There are 12 residues in the CDR3. V lost 10 bases, J lost 6 bases, and 12 bases lay in between. In nucleotides, the CDR3 is TGTGCCACCAGGGCGGGTTCCGGGGAGCTGTTTTTT. Its protein is CATRAGSGELFF.